The 16 T cell receptor beta chains below all came from one sample that was sequenced in a study of T cells in Graves' hyperthyroidism and ophthalmopathy. TCR beta CDR3 regions were amplified from RNA transcripts. The TCR CDR3 first-round RT-PCR relied on the HTBI primer set. From the multiplex PCR reads, TCRdb called clonotypes with MiXCR, one entry per CDR3 protein. Seen here are hundreds of thousands of distinct CDR3 sequences, roughly 14% observed once, and the top ten hold 13%. What was sequenced was blood. The receptor source for this set is a young man with Graves' ophthalmopathy.

This clonotype was seen repeatedly, ten times or more. The rearrangement links TRBV6-2 or TRBV6-3 to TRBJ2-5, with 10 positions matching TRBD2. Losses at the gene ends were 5 bases for V and 10 bases for J; bases not matched to a gene: 7. This CDR3 is built from 13 residues. The germline gives CDR1 MNHEY, CDR2 SVGEGT. This chain's CDR3 is CASSPHPSGGQYF. The CDR3 coding sequence is TGTGCCAGCAGTCCGCACCCTAGCGGGGGCCAGTACTTC.

This clonotype was recorded a few times. The chain couples TRBV14 to TRBJ2-1; 9 nucleotides line up with TRBD2. Trimming took 0 bases from V and 0 from J; bases not matched to a gene: 6. The CDR3 is made up of 18 amino acids. CDR1 and CDR2 from the germline V gene are SGHDN and FVKESK. The CDR3, as DNA: TGTGCCAGCAGCCAAGATCTAGCGGGAACCTCCTCCTACAATGAGCAGTTCTTC. Protein: CASSQDLAGTSSYNEQFF.

In this sample, this clonotype turned up a few times. The genes are TRBV4-1 and TRBJ1-5, with D hard to call. The ends were cut back, 1 base at V and 3 bases at J, with 10 bases in the middle. Germline V gene data show CDR1 as MGHRA and CDR2 as YSYEKL. This CDR3 has 15 residues. The CDR3 coding sequence is TGCGCCAGCAGCCAAGCCGGCGGTAACAATCAGCCCCAGCATTTT. Protein product: CASSQAGGNNQPQHF.

This clonotype turned up a few times. This chain uses TRBV4-1 with TRBJ1-2; 8 positions agree with TRBD1. The length of the CDR3 is 15 residues. Germline V gene data show CDR1 as MGHRA and CDR2 as YSYEKL. Trimming at V came to 3 bases and at J to 2 bases, leaving 5 bases not matched to a gene. CDR3 protein: CASSQSWTGNYGYTF. The CDR3, as DNA: TGCGCCAGCAGCCAGTCGTGGACAGGGAACTATGGCTACACCTTC.

The rearrangement uses TRBV5-1 and TRBJ2-3, with TRBD1 matching over 7 bases. The CDR3 runs 15 residues. The trim removed 2 bases at V and 3 bases at J, leaving 6 bases unmatched. The germline gives CDR1 SGHRS, CDR2 YFSETQ. The CDR3 coding sequence is TGCGCCAGCAGCTTAATCAGGGGGTGGACAGATACGCAGTATTTT. It translates to CASSLIRGWTDTQYF.

The V gene is TRBV5-4, the J gene TRBJ2-7; 8 bases are shared with TRBD1. The CDR3 contains 14 residues. Germline V gene sequence: CDR1 SGHNT, CDR2 YYREEE (reference sequence). Unmatched junction bases numbered 2, after V lost 0 bases and J lost 3 bases. The CDR3 loop is CASSLGTGFYEQYF. CDR3 nucleotide sequence: TGTGCCAGCAGCTTGGGGACAGGGTTCTACGAGCAGTACTTC.

This clonotype was counted between two and nine times. The chain combines TRBV12-3 or TRBV12-4 with TRBJ2-4, with 8 bases identical to TRBD1. CDR3 length equals 14 residues. Trimming cost V 6 bases and J 5 bases; bases outside gene matches: 6. The DNA for the CDR3 is TGTGCCAGCAGCAACGGGACAGGAGAAAACATTCAGTACTTC. Translation gives CASSNGTGENIQYF.

This clonotype has a count of ten or more. The V and J genes are TRBV5-6 and TRBJ1-5; D is ambiguous. This CDR3 comprises 13 residues. The V gene's germline CDR1 is SGHDT and CDR2 YYEEEE. V was shortened by 4 bases and J by 8 bases, with 13 bases between the two germline ends. The CDR3 region has the DNA TGTGCCAGCAGCGCGAGTGGGGAAGAGCCCCAGCATTTT. Protein: CASSASGEEPQHF.

On this clonotype: The final CDR3 position lacks the conserved phenylalanine or tryptophan, pointing to a likely read error. This chain uses TRBV9 with TRBJ2-3; the match to TRBD2 covers 7 bases. Trimming took 0 bases from V and 2 from J; bases not matched to a gene: 6. This CDR3 spans 16 amino acids. The germline V gene has CDR1 SGDLS and CDR2 YYNGEE. CDR3 DNA sequence: TGTGCCAGCAGCGTAGACCCAGCGGGATCCACAGATACGCAGTATCTT. Encoded protein: CASSVDPAGSTDTQYL.

Ten or more counts support this clonotype. This rearrangement joins TRBV2 to TRBJ2-2; the D gene is possibly TRBD2 (5 bases). The CDR3 is 16 amino acids. CDR1 is SNHLY and CDR2 is FYNNEI in the germline V gene. Trimming stripped 7 bases from V and 4 bases from J, with 19 bases between. The CDR3 nucleotides read TGTGCCAGCATTAACGACGTGGTGGGGAGCACCGGGGAGCTGTTTTTT. Amino acid sequence: CASINDVVGSTGELFF.

This clonotype was detected only a few times. The rearrangement joins TRBV20-1 to TRBJ2-1; 9 nucleotides line up with TRBD2. This CDR3 has 14 amino acids. The V gene end was trimmed by 7 bases and the J gene end by 9 bases; junction bases not matched to a gene: 13. Germline CDR1 is DFQATT and CDR2 is SNEGSKA (reference sequence). CDR3 nucleotide sequence: TGCAGTGAGCAAACCCGCGGGGGGGCCGGTGAGCAGTTCTTC. This encodes CSEQTRGGAGEQFF.

This clonotype appeared many times. The V and J genes are TRBV7-8 and TRBJ2-5, with 9 bases fitting TRBD2. After removal of 6 bases from V and 5 bases from J, the junction contained 10 bases not matched to a gene. This CDR3 comprises 15 residues. Germline V gene lookup returns CDR1 SGHVS and CDR2 FQNEAQ. The CDR3 spells CASRSGTSPSETQYF. CDR3 DNA: TGTGCCAGCAGATCCGGGACTAGCCCATCGGAGACCCAGTACTTC.

This clonotype was seen only a few times. The chain recombines TRBV9 with TRBJ1-1, with 8 bases lining up with TRBD1. The CDR3 is 13 residues long. Germline V gene sequence: CDR1 SGDLS, CDR2 YYNGEE. The V and J ends lost 10 bases and 6 bases, in that order; junction bases with no gene match: 11. CDR3 in amino acids: CASQAGGPPEAFF. CDR3 coding DNA: TGTGCCTCCCAAGCAGGGGGCCCGCCTGAAGCTTTCTTT.

This clonotype was counted many times. The chain employs TRBV13 and TRBJ1-2; 9 bases match TRBD1. This CDR3 has 14 amino acids. V lost 5 bases, J lost 4 bases, and 5 bases stayed unmatched. Germline values: CDR1 PRHDT, CDR2 FYEKMQ (reference sequence). DNA for the CDR3: TGTGCCAGCAGCGGGACAGGGAGAAGCTATGGCTACACCTTC. Protein product: CASSGTGRSYGYTF.

This clonotype was observed at least ten times. The CDR3 bases are TGTGCCACCAGTGATGGGACAGCCTATGGCTACACCTTC. It specifies CATSDGTAYGYTF. V usage is TRBV24-1 and J usage is TRBJ1-2; the match to TRBD1 covers 7 bases. The CDR3 runs to 13 residues. From germline, CDR1 is KGHDR and CDR2 SFDVKD. The V gene end was trimmed by 3 bases and the J gene end by 4 bases; junction bases not matched to a gene: 1.

Concerning this clonotype itself: A much larger clone differs from this one at a single base, so this may be a read error. The chain uses TRBV25-1 and TRBJ2-7; no firm D call. The J call may be incorrect, as the DNA end agrees better with TRBJ2-1. The germline V gene encodes CDR1 MGHDK and CDR2 SYGVNS. The CDR3 is 15 residues long. The CDR3 region is CASSEGPSSSYEQFF. CDR3 bases: TGTGCCAGCAGTGAAGGCCCCTCAAGCTCCTACGAGCAGTTCTTC.